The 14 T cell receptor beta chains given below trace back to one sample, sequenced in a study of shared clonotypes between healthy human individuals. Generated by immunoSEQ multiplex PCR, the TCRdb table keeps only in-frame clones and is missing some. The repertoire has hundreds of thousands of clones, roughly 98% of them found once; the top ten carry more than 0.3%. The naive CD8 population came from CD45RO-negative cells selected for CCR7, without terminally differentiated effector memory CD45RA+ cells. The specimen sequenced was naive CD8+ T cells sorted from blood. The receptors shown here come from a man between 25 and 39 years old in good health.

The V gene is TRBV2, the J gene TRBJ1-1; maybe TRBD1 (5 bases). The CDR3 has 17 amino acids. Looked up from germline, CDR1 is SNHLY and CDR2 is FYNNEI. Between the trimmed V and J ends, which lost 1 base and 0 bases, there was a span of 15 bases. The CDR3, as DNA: TGTGCCAGCAGTGAAGGTCCCCCGGGACGTCTGAACACTGAAGCTTTCTTT. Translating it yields CASSEGPPGRLNTEAFF.

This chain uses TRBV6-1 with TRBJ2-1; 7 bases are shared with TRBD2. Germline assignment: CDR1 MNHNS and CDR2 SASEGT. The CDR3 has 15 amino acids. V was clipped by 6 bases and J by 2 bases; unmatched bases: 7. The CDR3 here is CASRVSGVAYNEQFF. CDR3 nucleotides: TGTGCCAGCAGGGTAAGCGGGGTCGCCTACAATGAGCAGTTCTTC.

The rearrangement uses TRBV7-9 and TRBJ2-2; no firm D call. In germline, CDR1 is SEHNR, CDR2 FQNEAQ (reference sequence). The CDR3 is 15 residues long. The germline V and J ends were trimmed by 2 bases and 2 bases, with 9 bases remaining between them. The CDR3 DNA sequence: TGTGCCAGCAGCTTAAGGGTGGCTAACACCGGGGAGCTGTTTTTT. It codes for CASSLRVANTGELFF.

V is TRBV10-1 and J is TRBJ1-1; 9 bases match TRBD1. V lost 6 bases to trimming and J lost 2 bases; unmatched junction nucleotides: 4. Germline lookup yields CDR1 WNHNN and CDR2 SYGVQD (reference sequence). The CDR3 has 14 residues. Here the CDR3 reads CASSRDRVNTEAFF. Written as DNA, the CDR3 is TGCGCCAGCAGCCGGGACAGGGTTAACACTGAAGCTTTCTTT.

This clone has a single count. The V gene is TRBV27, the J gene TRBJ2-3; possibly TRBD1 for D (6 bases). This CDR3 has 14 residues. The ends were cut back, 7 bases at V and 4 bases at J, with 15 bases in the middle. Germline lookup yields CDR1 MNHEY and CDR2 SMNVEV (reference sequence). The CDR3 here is CASTITGGADTQYF. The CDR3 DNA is TGTGCCAGCACTATAACTGGGGGCGCAGATACGCAGTATTTT.

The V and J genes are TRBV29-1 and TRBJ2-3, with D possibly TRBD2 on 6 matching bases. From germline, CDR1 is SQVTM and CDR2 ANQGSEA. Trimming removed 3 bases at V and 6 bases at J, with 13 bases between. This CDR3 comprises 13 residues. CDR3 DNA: TGCAGCGTTGATGCCCTAGCGCTCGATACGCAGTATTTT. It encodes CSVDALALDTQYF.

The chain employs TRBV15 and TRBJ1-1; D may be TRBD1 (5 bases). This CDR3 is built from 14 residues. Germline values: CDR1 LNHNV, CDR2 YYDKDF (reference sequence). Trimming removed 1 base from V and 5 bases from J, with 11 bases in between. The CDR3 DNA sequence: TGTGCCACCAGCAGAGTTTGGGGGTTGACTGAAGCTTTCTTT. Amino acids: CATSRVWGLTEAFF.

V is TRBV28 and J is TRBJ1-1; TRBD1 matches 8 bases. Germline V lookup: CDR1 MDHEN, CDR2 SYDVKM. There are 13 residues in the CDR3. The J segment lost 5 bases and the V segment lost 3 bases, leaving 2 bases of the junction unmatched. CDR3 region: CASSFRGRTEAFF. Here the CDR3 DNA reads TGTGCCAGCAGTTTCAGGGGGCGGACTGAAGCTTTCTTT.

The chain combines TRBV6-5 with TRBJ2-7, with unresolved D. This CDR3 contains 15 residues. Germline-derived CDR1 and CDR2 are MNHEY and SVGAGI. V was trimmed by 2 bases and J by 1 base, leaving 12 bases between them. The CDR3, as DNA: TGTGCCAGCAGTTACCGCCGAAGTTTATCCTACGAGCAGTACTTC. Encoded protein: CASSYRRSLSYEQYF.

The CDR3 bases are TGCAGCGTGGGGGGCGGGAGTGGGTACGAGCAGTACTTC. Translated: CSVGGGSGYEQYF. The rearrangement links TRBV29-1 to TRBJ2-7; the D gene is possibly TRBD2 (7 bases). Germline assignment: CDR1 SQVTM and CDR2 ANQGSEA. This CDR3 region has 13 residues. V lost 6 bases to trimming and J lost 4 bases, with 16 bases between them.

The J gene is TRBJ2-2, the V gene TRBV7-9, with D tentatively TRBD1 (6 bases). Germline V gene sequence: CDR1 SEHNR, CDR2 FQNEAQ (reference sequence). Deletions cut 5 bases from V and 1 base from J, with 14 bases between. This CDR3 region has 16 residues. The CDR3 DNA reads TGTGCCAGCAGCCCTACTCCGACAGGGAACACCGGGGAGCTGTTTTTT. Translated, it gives CASSPTPTGNTGELFF.

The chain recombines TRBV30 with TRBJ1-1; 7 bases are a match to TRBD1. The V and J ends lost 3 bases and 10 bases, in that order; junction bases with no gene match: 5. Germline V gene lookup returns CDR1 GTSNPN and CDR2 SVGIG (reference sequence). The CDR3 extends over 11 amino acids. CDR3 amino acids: CAWSPDRRAFF. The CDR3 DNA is TGTGCCTGGAGCCCGGACAGGAGAGCTTTCTTT.

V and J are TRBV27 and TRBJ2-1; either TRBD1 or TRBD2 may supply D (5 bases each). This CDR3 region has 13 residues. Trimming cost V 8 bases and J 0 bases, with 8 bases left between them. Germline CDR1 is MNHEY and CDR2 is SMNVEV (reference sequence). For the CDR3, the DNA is TGTGCCAGCGGGGACGGCTCCTACAATGAGCAGTTCTTC. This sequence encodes CASGDGSYNEQFF.

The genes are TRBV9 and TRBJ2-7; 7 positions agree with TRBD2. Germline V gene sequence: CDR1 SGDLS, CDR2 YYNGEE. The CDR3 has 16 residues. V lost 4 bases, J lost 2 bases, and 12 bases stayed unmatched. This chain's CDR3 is CASSPSGGSWAYEQYF. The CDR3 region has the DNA TGTGCCAGCAGCCCGTCGGGCGGGAGTTGGGCCTACGAGCAGTACTTC.